This TCR beta chain was obtained from a study of shared clonotypes between healthy human individuals. In the study overall: In total, the donors were a couple of women and a few men aged 18 to 49.

Worth noting for this clone: Its antigen remains unknown.

Measured with immunoSEQ multiplex PCR; TCRdb has only the in-frame clones, and not every one. Of approximately 500,000 clones listed, about 80% were seen once; the top ten hold about 12%. Study-wide results and limits: Blood was the sole source, and tissue repertoires probably differ.

Trimming removed 4 bases from V and 0 bases from J, with 15 bases in between. The length of the CDR3 is 16 residues. CDR1 is MGHRA, CDR2 YSYEKL, per germline. Sequencing used PBMCs. The V gene is TRBV4-1, the J gene TRBJ1-2; D unclear. This receptor was obtained from a woman in her thirties or forties in good health. Some clones in this sample may be carry-over from other donors' samples. CDR3 sequence: CASSPTRAATNYGYTF. The CDR3 DNA reads TGCGCCAGCAGCCCAACCCGGGCGGCAACTAACTATGGCTACACCTTC.